The rows below give T cell receptor beta chains drawn from one sample of a study of breast tumors, draining lymph nodes, adjacent tissues. TCRdb processed the multiplex PCR reads anew with MiXCR; each CDR3 protein has one entry. This table has about 35,000 distinct CDR3 sequences, 30% to 45% appearing once. Sample: breast tumor tissue. Receptors originate from a female donor with breast cancer. Some clones in this sample may be carry-over from other donors' samples. Both conserved end residues are part of each CDR3. The order of the fields is V gene, D gene, clone size, J gene, CDR3 DNA, CDR3 protein. A D gene is named only where the DNA matches it firmly. The size entry is marked missing in some rows and otherwise reads once, few, many or a size class.

>TRBV5-1|TRBD2|many|TRBJ2-2
TGCGCCAGCAGCCCCCCGGGGCTAGCGGGAGATAGGGCCGGGGAGCTGTTTTTT
CASSPPGLAGDRAGELFF
>TRBV6-2/TRBV6-3|NA|NA|TRBJ1-1
TGTGCCAGCAGTGGCTCGGGGGAGAACACTGAAGCTTTCTTT
CASSGSGENTEAFF
>TRBV27|NA|few|TRBJ2-1
NA
CASSPDFGNEQFF
>TRBV20-1|NA|medium-sized|TRBJ2-1
TGCAGTGCTAGATACGACCCCCGGAATGAGCAGTTCTTC
CSARYDPRNEQFF
>TRBV7-8|TRBD2|many|TRBJ2-2
TGTGCCAGCAGCTTAGAGGCGGGAGTAAGGAACACCGGGGAGCTGTTTTTT
CASSLEAGVRNTGELFF
>TRBV7-4|TRBD2|many|TRBJ2-3
TGTGCCAGCAGCGCCTTGACTAGCGGAAGAAGCACAGATACGCAGTATTTT
CASSALTSGRSTDTQYF
>TRBV9|NA|many|TRBJ2-5
TGTGCCAGCAGCGTAGGAGATCGTGGAGGGAAACTCCAAGAGACCCAGTACTTC
CASSVGDRGGKLQETQYF
>TRBV6-4|NA|medium-sized|TRBJ2-7
TGTGCCAGCAGACCTCCAAGGGGCCCCTCCTACGAGCAGTACTTC
CASRPPRGPSYEQYF
>TRBV28|TRBD2|NA|TRBJ2-5
TGTGCCAGCAGACATTGGGGACTAGCAGGGGAGACCCAGTACTTC
CASRHWGLAGETQYF
>TRBV10-2|NA|many|TRBJ1-6
TGCGCCAGCAGTGAGATAAATTCACCCCTCCACTTT
CASSEINSPLHF
>TRBV4-1|NA|many|TRBJ2-7
TGCGCCAGCAGCCCCAGAGACGAACTATCTTACGAGCAGTACTTC
CASSPRDELSYEQYF